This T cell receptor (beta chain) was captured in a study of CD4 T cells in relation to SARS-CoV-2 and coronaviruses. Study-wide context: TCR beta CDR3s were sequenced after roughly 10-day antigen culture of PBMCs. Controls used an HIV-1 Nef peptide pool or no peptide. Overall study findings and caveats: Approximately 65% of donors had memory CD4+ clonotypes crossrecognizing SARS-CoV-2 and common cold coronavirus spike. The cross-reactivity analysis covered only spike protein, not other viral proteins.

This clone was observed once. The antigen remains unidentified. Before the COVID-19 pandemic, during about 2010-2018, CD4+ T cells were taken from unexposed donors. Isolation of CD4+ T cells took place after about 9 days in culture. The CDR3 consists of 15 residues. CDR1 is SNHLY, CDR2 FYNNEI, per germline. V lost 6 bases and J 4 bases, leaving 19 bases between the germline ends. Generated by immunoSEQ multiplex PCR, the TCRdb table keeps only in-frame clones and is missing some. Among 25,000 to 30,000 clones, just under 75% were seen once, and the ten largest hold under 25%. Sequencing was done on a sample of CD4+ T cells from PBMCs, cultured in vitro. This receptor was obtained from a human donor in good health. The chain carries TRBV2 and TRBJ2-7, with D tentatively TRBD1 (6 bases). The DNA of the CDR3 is TGTGCCAGCAGCGTCTCCGGGACACCGCTATACGAGCAGTACTTC. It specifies CASSVSGTPLYEQYF.